This TCR beta chain emerged from a study of cytomegalovirus exposure and HLA in healthy donors. Study-wide results and caveats: Testing in vitro showed a few CMV-associated chains specific for CMV antigens.

This clone was observed a handful of times. The antigen is undetermined. This PCR relied on a set of 60 Vbeta primers and 13 Jbeta primers. Profiling relied on immunoSEQ multiplex PCR, and the TCRdb table lists in-frame clones only, not all of them. The profile shows about 110,000 clones, about two thirds of them singletons. Losses at the gene ends were 2 bases for V and 4 bases for J; bases not matched to a gene: 9. Germline V gene sequence: CDR1 MNHEY, CDR2 SVGAGI. The CDR3 runs to 16 residues. V gene TRBV6-5 combines with J gene TRBJ1-2; 8 bases are a match to TRBD1. The receptor comes from a boy aged 5-17 years in good health and CMV-seronegative. The sequenced sample consisted of PBMCs. CDR3 in amino acids: CASSYAGAGGPYGYTF. The CDR3 nucleotides read TGTGCCAGCAGTTACGCGGGGGCAGGGGGCCCCTATGGCTACACCTTC.